These 13 T cell receptor beta chains were sequenced from one sample in a study of breast tumors, draining lymph nodes, adjacent tissues. One entry per CDR3 protein, called by TCRdb with MiXCR from the multiplex PCR reads. Of under 150,000 distinct CDR3 sequences in the sample, about a fifth were seen once. Axillary draining lymph nodes of breast cancer patients supplied the node samples. The sample consisted of axillary lymph node tissue. Source of these receptors: a female donor with breast cancer. Some clones in this sample may be carry-over from other donors' samples.

The chain recombines TRBV6-5 with TRBJ2-1, with TRBD2 matching 8 bases. This CDR3 is built from 15 residues. CDR1 MNHEY and CDR2 SVGAGI come from the germline V gene. Unmatched junction bases numbered 11, after V lost 6 bases and J lost 7 bases. CDR3 sequence: CASSRGGEGLNEQFF. The CDR3 DNA sequence: TGTGCCAGCAGCCGGGGGGGGGAAGGTTTGAATGAGCAGTTCTTC.

This clonotype was observed at least ten times. V and J are TRBV19 and TRBJ2-2; 8 nucleotides align to TRBD1. The CDR3 runs to 16 residues. Germline CDR1 is LNHDA and CDR2 is SQIVND (reference sequence). Trimming took 2 bases from V and 6 from J; bases not matched to a gene: 8. The CDR3 protein is CASSITGGGIAGELFF. The CDR3 bases are TGTGCCAGTAGTATAACAGGGGGAGGAATAGCCGGGGAGCTGTTTTTT.

This clonotype was seen a few times. The chain has TRBV28 and TRBJ1-5, with TRBD1 as a possible D gene (6 bases). Trimming shortened V by 3 bases and J by 5 bases, and 14 bases separated the two germline ends. The germline CDR1 and CDR2 sequences are MDHEN and SYDVKM. CDR3 size: 15 residues. CDR3 nucleotides: TGTGCCAGCAGTTTCATCAGGACAGACTATCAGCCCCAGCATTTT. Protein product: CASSFIRTDYQPQHF. Full variable domain (rest looked up from reference TRBV28 and TRBJ1-5): DVKVTQSSRYLVKRTGEKVFLECVQDMDHENMFWYRQDPGLGLRLIYFSYDVKMKEKGDIPEGYSVSREKKERFSLILESASTNQTSMYLCASSFIRTDYQPQHFGDGTRLSIL.

Remarks on this clonotype: It may be a read error: a sequence one base away is much more abundant. The V and J genes are TRBV5-6 and TRBJ2-7, with 10 nucleotides matching TRBD2. The CDR3 length is 15 residues. Germline CDR1 is SGHDT and CDR2 is YYEEEE. Losses at the gene ends were 6 bases for V and 5 bases for J; bases not matched to a gene: 11. CDR3 in amino acids: CASNSIASGSHEQYF. The CDR3 nucleotides read TGTGCCAGCAACTCCATAGCTAGCGGGAGCCACGAGCAGTACTTC.

On this clonotype itself: It may be a read error: a sequence one base away is much more abundant. The rearrangement uses TRBV6-2 or TRBV6-3 and TRBJ2-7, with 10 bases lining up with TRBD2. Germline lookup yields CDR1 MNHEY and CDR2 SVGEGT. The CDR3 consists of 13 residues. The CDR3: CASRPSGRYERYF. The CDR3 nucleotides are TGTGCCAGCAGGCCTAGCGGGAGATACGAGCGGTACTTC.

J is TRBJ1-5 and V is TRBV6-1, with 8 bases aligning to TRBD1. Trimming took 2 bases from V and 5 from J; bases not matched to a gene: 8. This CDR3 contains 16 residues. CDR1 and CDR2 from the germline V gene are MNHNS and SASEGT. CDR3 region: CASSEMIGQGHQPQHF. The CDR3 bases are TGTGCCAGCAGTGAAATGATAGGACAGGGCCATCAGCCCCAGCATTTT.

A remark on this clonotype: One base away lies a much larger clone, so this may be a sequencing read error. The DNA for the CDR3 is TGTGCCAGTAGCGAAGGCGCTGGTCGCGATTACGAGCAGTACTTC. Translated, it gives CASSEGAGRDYEQYF. The chain joins TRBV19 to TRBJ2-7; the D is unclear. Germline lookup yields CDR1 LNHDA and CDR2 SQIVND (reference sequence). The germline V and J ends were trimmed by 6 bases and 4 bases, with 19 bases remaining between them. CDR3 length: 15 amino acids.

Worth noting for this clonotype: Given a much more abundant clone one base away, this may be a read error. The genes are TRBV2 and TRBJ1-2, with D possibly TRBD1 on 6 matching bases. Trimming shortened V by 10 bases and J by 4 bases, and 22 bases separated the two germline ends. Germline assignment: CDR1 SNHLY and CDR2 FYNNEI. This CDR3 comprises 15 residues. CDR3 sequence (DNA): TGTGCCAACCGCAGGGGCGCGGGCCGAAGCTATGGCTACACCTTC. Translating it yields CANRRGAGRSYGYTF.

V and J are TRBV27 and TRBJ1-3; D might be TRBD1 (6 bases). Germline V lookup: CDR1 MNHEY, CDR2 SMNVEV (reference sequence). V was clipped by 5 bases and J by 1 base, with 12 bases between them. The CDR3 spans 15 residues. The CDR3 is CASSPVQGSGNTIYF. DNA for the CDR3: TGTGCCAGCAGTCCCGTCCAGGGGTCTGGAAACACCATATATTTT.

This clonotype has ten or more counts. This chain links TRBV12-3 or TRBV12-4 with TRBJ2-7, with TRBD2 identical over 10 bases. The CDR3 consists of 13 residues. Losses at the gene ends were 5 bases for V and 4 bases for J; bases not matched to a gene: 2. The CDR3: CASSTSGEYEQYF. The CDR3 region has the DNA TGTGCCAGCAGTACTAGCGGGGAGTACGAGCAGTACTTC.

This clonotype has a count of ten or more. V and J are TRBV7-2 and TRBJ1-5; possibly TRBD1 for D (6 bases). This CDR3 is 14 amino acids long. CDR1 SGHTA and CDR2 FQGNSA come from the germline V gene. Trimming left V 4 bases short and J 4 bases short, with 11 bases between. CDR3 residues: CASSWYGQNQPQHF. The CDR3 DNA is TGTGCCAGCAGCTGGTATGGACAGAATCAGCCCCAGCATTTT.

This clonotype came up many times. The chain is built from TRBV7-2 and TRBJ1-2; TRBD1 matches 7 bases. This CDR3 has 13 residues. Germline V gene data show CDR1 as SGHTA and CDR2 as FQGNSA. After removal of 5 bases from V and 4 bases from J, the junction contained 4 bases not matched to a gene. CDR3 sequence: CASSNWDSYGYTF. The CDR3 DNA is TGTGCCAGCAGCAACTGGGACAGCTATGGCTACACCTTC.

The chain joins TRBV30 to TRBJ2-3, with TRBD2 matching over 9 bases. Germline CDR1 is GTSNPN and CDR2 is SVGIG (reference sequence). CDR3 length: 15 residues. The J segment lost 3 bases and the V segment lost 5 bases, leaving 9 bases of the junction unmatched. Here the CDR3 DNA reads TGTGCCTGGGGGTTTAGCGGGAGCGGAACAGATACGCAGTATTTT. Amino acid sequence: CAWGFSGSGTDTQYF.